This TCR beta chain comes out of a study of blood T cells in healthy people across ages. Findings of the study overall: With unsorted PBMCs, a conclusive comparison of naive versus antigen-experienced cells was not possible.

PCR was performed a second time for about 7 to 12 cycles using a sample-barcoded 5' primer and a J-beta primer mix. TCRdb analysed the 5' RACE reads with MiXCR anew, one entry per CDR3 protein. The sample consists of about 640,000 distinct CDR3 sequences, less than 45% of them appearing once. Turning to this clonotype: Its antigen is unidentified.

CDR3 length: 18 amino acids. CDR1 and CDR2 from the germline V gene are MGHDK and SYGVNS. The V and J ends lost 6 bases and 0 bases, in that order; junction bases with no gene match: 13. The source is a man older than 75 in good health. Material for sequencing was blood. The chain employs TRBV25-1 and TRBJ1-1, with 10 bases fitting TRBD1. The CDR3 spells CASSSTRTGGYMNTEAFF. CDR3 DNA sequence: TGTGCCAGCAGCTCAACTCGGACAGGGGGTTACATGAACACTGAAGCTTTCTTT.